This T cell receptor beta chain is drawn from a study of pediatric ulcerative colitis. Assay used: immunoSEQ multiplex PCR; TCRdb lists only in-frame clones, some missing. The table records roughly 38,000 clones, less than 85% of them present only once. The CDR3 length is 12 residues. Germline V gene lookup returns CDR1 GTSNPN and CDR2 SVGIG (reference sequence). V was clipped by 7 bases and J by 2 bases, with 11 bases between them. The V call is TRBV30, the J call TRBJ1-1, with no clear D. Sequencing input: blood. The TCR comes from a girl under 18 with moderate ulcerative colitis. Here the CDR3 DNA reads TGTGCCTACGATTGGGCAAACACTGAAGCTTTCTTT. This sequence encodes CAYDWANTEAFF.